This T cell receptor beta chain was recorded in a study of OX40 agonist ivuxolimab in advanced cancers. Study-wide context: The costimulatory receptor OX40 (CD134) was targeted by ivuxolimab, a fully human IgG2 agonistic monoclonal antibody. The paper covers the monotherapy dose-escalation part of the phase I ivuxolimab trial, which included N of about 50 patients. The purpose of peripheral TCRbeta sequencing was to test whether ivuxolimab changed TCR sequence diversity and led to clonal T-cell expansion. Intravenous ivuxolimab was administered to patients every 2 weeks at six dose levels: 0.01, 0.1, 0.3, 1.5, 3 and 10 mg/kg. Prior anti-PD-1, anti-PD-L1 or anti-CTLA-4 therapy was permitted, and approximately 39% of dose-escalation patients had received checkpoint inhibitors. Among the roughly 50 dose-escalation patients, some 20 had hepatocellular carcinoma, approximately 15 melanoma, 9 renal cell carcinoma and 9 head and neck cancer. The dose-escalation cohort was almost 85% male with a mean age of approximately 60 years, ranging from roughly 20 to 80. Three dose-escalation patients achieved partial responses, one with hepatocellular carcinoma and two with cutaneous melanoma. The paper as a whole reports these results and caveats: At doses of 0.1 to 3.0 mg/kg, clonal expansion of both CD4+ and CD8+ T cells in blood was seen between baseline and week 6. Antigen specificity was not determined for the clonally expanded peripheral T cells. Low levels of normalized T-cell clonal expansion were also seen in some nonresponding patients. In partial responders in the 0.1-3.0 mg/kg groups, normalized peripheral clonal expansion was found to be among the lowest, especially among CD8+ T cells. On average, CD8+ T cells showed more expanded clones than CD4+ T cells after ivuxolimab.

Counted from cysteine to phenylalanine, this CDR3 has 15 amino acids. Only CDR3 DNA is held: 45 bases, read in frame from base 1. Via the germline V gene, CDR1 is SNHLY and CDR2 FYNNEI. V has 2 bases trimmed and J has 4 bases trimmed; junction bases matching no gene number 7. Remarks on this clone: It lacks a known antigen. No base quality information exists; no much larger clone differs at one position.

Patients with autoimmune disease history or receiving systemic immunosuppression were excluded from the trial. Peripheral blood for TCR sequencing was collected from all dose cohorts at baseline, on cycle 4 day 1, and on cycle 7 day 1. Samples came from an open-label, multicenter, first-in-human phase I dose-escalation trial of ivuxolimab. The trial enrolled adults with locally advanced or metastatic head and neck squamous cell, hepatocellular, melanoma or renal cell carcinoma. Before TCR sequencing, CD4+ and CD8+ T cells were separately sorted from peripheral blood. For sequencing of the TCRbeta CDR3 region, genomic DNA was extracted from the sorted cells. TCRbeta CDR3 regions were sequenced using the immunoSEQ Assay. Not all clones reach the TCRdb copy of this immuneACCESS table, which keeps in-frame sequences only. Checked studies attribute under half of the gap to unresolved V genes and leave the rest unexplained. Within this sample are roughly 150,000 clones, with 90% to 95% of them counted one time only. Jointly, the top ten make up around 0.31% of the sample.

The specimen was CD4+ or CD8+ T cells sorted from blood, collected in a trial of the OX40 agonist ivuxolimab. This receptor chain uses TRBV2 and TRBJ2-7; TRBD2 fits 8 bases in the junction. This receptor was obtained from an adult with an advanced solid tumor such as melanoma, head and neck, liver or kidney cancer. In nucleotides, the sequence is TGTGCCAGCAGTGAACAGCGGGGGCCGGGATACGAGCAGTACTTC. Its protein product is CASSEQRGPGYEQYF.